Listed here is a single T cell receptor beta chain. This table comes from immunoSEQ multiplex PCR, and its TCRdb copy is limited to in-frame clones, with some not included. The sample has 150,000 to 180,000 clones, 70% to 90% seen once. The data originate from a study of cytomegalovirus exposure and HLA in healthy donors. The CDR3 length is 17 residues. J lost 5 bases, V lost 5 bases, and 14 bases had no gene match. The V gene's germline CDR1 is SGHTA and CDR2 FQGTGA. This sequence joins TRBV7-3 and TRBJ2-1; TRBD2 matches at 8 bases. The sequence derives from a man younger than 30 in good health and CMV-seropositive. Sequencing input: PBMCs. This CDR3 is CASSPTKGLGQNNEQFF. DNA of the CDR3: TGTGCCAGCAGCCCTACTAAGGGACTAGGACAAAACAATGAGCAGTTCTTC.